The source of this TCR beta chain is a study of shared clonotypes between healthy human individuals. Background on the study: Plates per donor: three CD4 naive, three CD4 memory, two CD8 naive, one CD8 memory.

About this clone: No antigen is known for it.

Only CD45RO-negative cells positively selected for CCR7 counted as naive CD8 cells, so terminally differentiated effector memory CD45RA+ cells were excluded. Original processing notes: Sequence data from immunoSEQ were junction-only and lacked quality scores; consequently, filtering differed. Using immunoSEQ multiplex PCR, the repertoire was profiled, and TCRdb retains in-frame clones only, with some absent. V, J and clone size are those of that table, while D and trimming were read from the DNA. The repertoire holds about 2 million clones, with 85% to 95% as singletons. The CDR3 has 18 residues. Findings of the study overall: Across a handful of donors, naive CD4 shared 5% to 6.5%, naive CD8 more than 3%, memory CD4 less than 2.5%, memory CD8 around 0.36%.

J is TRBJ1-5 and V is TRBV21-1. TRBV21-1 is reported as a pseudogene. This receptor was taken from a man younger than 35 in good health. Sequencing used naive CD8+ T cells sorted from blood. The CDR3 here is CASSKGGLGPYSNQPQHF. In DNA, the CDR3 is TGTGCCAGCAGCAAAGGAGGGCTCGGCCCCTATAGCAATCAGCCCCAGCATTTT.